These 8 T cell receptor beta chains originate from one sample sequenced in a study of technical replicates of blood from several donors. This table comes from immunoSEQ multiplex PCR, and its TCRdb copy is limited to in-frame clones, with some not included. The table includes roughly 70,000 clones, over 90% detected once. The specimen was PBMCs. The receptors were sampled from a human donor in good health. Some clones in this sample may be carry-over from other donors' samples.

The J gene is TRBJ2-7, the V gene TRBV13; D perhaps matches TRBD1 (5 bases). V shed 5 bases and J shed 3 bases, with 14 bases lying between them. This CDR3 region has 14 residues. Germline V lookup: CDR1 PRHDT, CDR2 FYEKMQ (reference sequence). The chain's CDR3 is CASSAGRAHYEQYF. The DNA for the CDR3 is TGTGCCAGCAGCGCCGGCAGGGCTCACTACGAGCAGTACTTC.

This clone was observed a single time. The chain uses TRBV7-8 and TRBJ2-5; the match to TRBD2 covers 7 bases. Germline V gene data show CDR1 as SGHVS and CDR2 as FQNEAQ. There are 14 residues in the CDR3. J lost 2 bases, V lost 3 bases, and 3 bases had no gene match. CDR3 sequence: CASSLTSPQETQYF. The CDR3 nucleotides read TGTGCCAGCAGCTTGACTAGCCCGCAAGAGACCCAGTACTTC.

The chain carries TRBV15 and TRBJ2-1, with 13 nucleotides matching TRBD2. Germline trimming cut 5 bases from V and 6 bases from J; bases unmatched to any gene: 4. CDR3 size: 15 residues. Germline CDR1 reads LNHNV; CDR2 reads YYDKDF (reference sequence). The CDR3, as DNA: TGTGCCACCAGCGGACTAGCGGGAGTTGGCAATGAGCAGTTCTTC. Its translation: CATSGLAGVGNEQFF.

The chain joins TRBV15 to TRBJ1-4; 7 bases are a match to TRBD1. Germline-derived CDR1 and CDR2 are LNHNV and YYDKDF (reference sequence). The CDR3 sequence is 13 residues long. V was clipped by 5 bases and J by 8 bases; unmatched bases: 5. CDR3 residues: CATSGTETEKLFF. CDR3 DNA: TGTGCCACCAGCGGGACAGAAACCGAAAAACTGTTTTTT.

The rearrangement links TRBV7-2 to TRBJ2-3; TRBD2 matches 15 bases. In germline, CDR1 is SGHTA, CDR2 FQGNSA. The J segment lost 4 bases and the V segment lost 3 bases, leaving 8 bases of the junction unmatched. The CDR3 is 18 amino acids. In DNA form, the CDR3 reads TGTGCCAGCAGCTTTGCCGGGACTAGCGGGGGGTTGCCAGATACGCAGTATTTT. Translated, it gives CASSFAGTSGGLPDTQYF.

The chain has TRBV2 and TRBJ2-3; the D gene is possibly TRBD2 (5 bases). The CDR3 is 14 residues long. Trimming removed 2 bases at V and 6 bases at J, with 12 bases between. Per the germline V gene, CDR1 is SNHLY and CDR2 is FYNNEI. The CDR3 here is CASSEWTDGDTQYF. As DNA, the CDR3 is TGTGCCAGCAGTGAATGGACTGATGGCGATACGCAGTATTTT.

The chain links TRBV19 to TRBJ1-1; 8 nucleotides align to TRBD1. CDR1 and CDR2 (germline): LNHDA, SQIVND (reference sequence). The CDR3 spans 16 residues. The junction had 7 bases not matched to a gene; V was cut back by 0 bases and J by 4 bases. The CDR3 region has the DNA TGTGCCAGTAGTATAGATTCAGGGGGCGAGGGCACTGAAGCTTTCTTT. Translation: CASSIDSGGEGTEAFF.

The chain links TRBV6-5 to TRBJ1-2, with D possibly matching TRBD1 (5 bases). Deletions cut 7 bases from V and 7 bases from J, with 22 bases between. Germline V CDR1 and CDR2: MNHEY, SVGAGI. This CDR3 is built from 15 residues. The CDR3 loop is CASTPWQGADPGYTF. The CDR3 nucleotides are TGTGCCAGCACTCCGTGGCAGGGCGCCGATCCTGGCTACACCTTC.